The rows below give T cell receptor beta chains drawn from one sample of a study of shared T cell receptors in the human thymus. Here immunoSEQ multiplex PCR was the method, and the copy in TCRdb shows in-frame clones only, minus some. The profile shows hundreds of thousands of clones, around 87% of them singletons. A further study also used this sample, focusing on human thymus T cells.

The specimen was thymocytes. These receptors all stem from a boy less than two years old with a congenital heart defect. Each CDR3 is given with its conserved first and last residue. The listing skips clone size in some rows; elsewhere it reads once, few, many or a size class.

clone_size,v_call,cdr3_length,cdr3_aa
.,TRBV27,14,CASSFRSGSYGYTF
.,TRBV7-9,15,CVSSPRQGLACEQYF
.,TRBV9,13,CASSPGGSQPQHF
.,TRBV5-1,15,CASSVAGGTQYEQYF
.,TRBV6-6,15,CASSYSTVSGNTIYF
.,TRBV7-8,13,CASSYRLNLEAFF
.,TRBV15,17,CATSRPGQGAIDQPQHF
.,TRBV5-6,14,CASSLNRTGNTIYF
.,TRBV11-2,16,CASSLAPGQGRYGYTF
once,TRBV10-3,16,CAISEVTTSVSDTQYF
.,TRBV11-2,15,CASSPVGQGYYEQYF
.,TRBV28,15,CASKGRDLSGNTIYF
.,TRBV27,15,CASRPYWGTGYEQYF
once,TRBV6-5,15,CASSLDRGWKETQYF
.,TRBV29-1,12,CSVEGRQLEAFF
few,TRBV27,14,CASGPRGHTDTQYF
.,TRBV5-1,17,CASSWGLAGGLPHEQYF
.,TRBV27,16,CASSLISGLGYNEQFF
.,TRBV5-1,13,CASSLFGDYGYTF
.,TRBV5-1,16,CASSQTGTGGTDTQYF
.,TRBV27,15,CASSLSARGTETQYF
.,TRBV7-9,13,CASSCDWGPEAFF
once,TRBV18,17,CASSPNAWQGRFYGYTF
few,TRBV4-3,13,CASSPLNTGELFF
.,TRBV6-1,18,CASSEGWPGHRSNQPQHF
once,TRBV14,19,CASSQVGWERGGSTDTQYF
.,TRBV28,16,CASSSPLEGRNYEQYF
.,TRBV11-2,15,CASSLGHTTNTEAFF
.,TRBV27,15,CASSRGLAEYNEQFF
.,TRBV27,15,CASSSGKRGEGGYTF
.,TRBV4-3,19,CASSRGIGKALGGQETQYF
.,TRBV7-9,16,CASSPPGGGVNTEAFF
.,TRBV19,17,CASSIVPGLGLYNEQFF
.,TRBV5-1,18,CASSLVGTGGAFYNEQFF
.,TRBV25-1,15,CASSEWRNGGDIQYF
.,TRBV9,14,CASNSGGAGDTQYF
once,TRBV5-1,20,CASRLRAFEGPSSGANVLTF
.,TRBV19,15,CASSIGGTGFNEQFF
.,TRBV6-4,17,CASRTDRGSFFGNTIYF
.,TRBV6-1,14,CASSTPGREETQYF
.,TRBV5-6,16,CASNQLRDRVFETQYF
.,TRBV11-2,15,CASSLGTGSPYEQYF
.,TRBV5-1,16,CASSLAGENSGNTIYF
.,TRBV5-4,16,CASSAGTFSSYNEQFF
.,TRBV7-2,14,CASSRSGTVGPQHF
once,TRBV7-8,18,CASSLVGASGRDSYEQYF
.,TRBV19,13,CASTGQGYTEAFF
.,TRBV13,16,CASSSVTSGGEDTQYF
.,TRBV27,19,CASTRVAKSKRDSNEKLFF